This TCR beta chain is from a study of blood T cell repertoires in COVID-19. Study context: The United States, Italy and Spain provided the acute and convalescent COVID-19 samples. Sources were T cells, B-cell-depleted T cells, or PBMCs; the material itself was cDNA or gDNA.

Authors' data handling: Researchers report that nucleated cell counts were estimated from reference gene primer amplification. Method: immunoSEQ multiplex PCR; TCRdb's copy keeps in-frame clones and lacks some. V, J and clone size are taken as reported in that table, and D and trimming were inferred from the DNA itself. Of about 70,000 clones in the sample, just under 80% were seen once. CDR3 length: 14 residues. V lost 2 bases and J 2 bases, leaving 9 bases between the germline ends. Germline V gene data show CDR1 as LGHDT and CDR2 as YNNKEL (reference sequence). The chain combines TRBV3-1 (or the pseudogene TRBV3-2) with TRBJ1-2; unclear D gene. The sequencing input was peripheral blood. This TCR derives from a woman in her sixties or seventies with acute or convalescent COVID-19. Here the CDR3 DNA reads TGTGCCAGCAGCCAAACTCGAGGAAACTATGGCTACACCTTC. Encoded protein: CASSQTRGNYGYTF.